Listed below are T cell receptor beta chains from one sample, sequenced in a study of blood T cell repertoires in COVID-19. Sequencing was performed with immunoSEQ multiplex PCR; in TCRdb, only in-frame clones are kept and a portion is missing. The repertoire holds about 100,000 clones, with 84% as singletons. Source material: peripheral blood. All receptors come from an older woman with acute or convalescent COVID-19. CDR3s include the opening cysteine and the closing phenylalanine or tryptophan. Each record gives: clone size, D gene, J gene, CDR3 length, V gene, CDR3 protein, CDR3 DNA. The D gene is left open where the match is weak. Clone size is shown for a subset of rows, as once, few, many or a class of expanded clone.

clone_size: .; d_call: TRBD1; j_call: TRBJ1-4; cdr3_length: 15; v_call: TRBV19; cdr3_aa: CASSPLRQGNEKLFF; cdr3_nt: TGTGCCAGTAGCCCACTAAGACAGGGGAATGAAAAACTGTTTTTT
clone_size: .; d_call: .; j_call: TRBJ2-3; cdr3_length: 13; v_call: TRBV10-3; cdr3_aa: CAISGGATDTQYF; cdr3_nt: TGTGCCATCAGTGGTGGGGCCACAGATACGCAGTATTTT
clone_size: .; d_call: TRBD1; j_call: TRBJ1-5; cdr3_length: 16; v_call: TRBV18; cdr3_aa: CASSPGQRLNNQPQHF; cdr3_nt: TGTGCCAGCTCACCGGGACAGCGCCTTAACAATCAGCCCCAGCATTTT
clone_size: .; d_call: TRBD1; j_call: TRBJ1-1; cdr3_length: 12; v_call: TRBV29-1; cdr3_aa: CSTGGADPEAFF; cdr3_nt: TGCAGTACAGGGGGCGCCGACCCTGAAGCTTTCTTT
clone_size: .; d_call: .; j_call: TRBJ1-4; cdr3_length: 13; v_call: TRBV3-1/TRBV3-2; cdr3_aa: CASTGGAGEKLFF; cdr3_nt: TGTGCCAGCACCGGGGGGGCAGGAGAAAAACTGTTTTTT
clone_size: .; d_call: .; j_call: TRBJ1-2; cdr3_length: 13; v_call: TRBV11-2; cdr3_aa: CASSAGGFYGYTF; cdr3_nt: TGTGCCAGCAGCGCCGGAGGTTTCTATGGCTACACCTTC
clone_size: .; d_call: .; j_call: TRBJ1-2; cdr3_length: 12; v_call: TRBV24-1; cdr3_aa: CATSDLKRGYTF; cdr3_nt: TGTGCCACCAGTGATTTGAAGCGTGGCTACACCTTC
clone_size: .; d_call: .; j_call: TRBJ2-5; cdr3_length: 14; v_call: TRBV18; cdr3_aa: CASSPPGLPETQYF; cdr3_nt: TGTGCCAGCTCACCCCCGGGACTCCCGGAGACCCAGTACTTC
clone_size: .; d_call: .; j_call: TRBJ1-5; cdr3_length: 13; v_call: TRBV7-9; cdr3_aa: CASSPNQGNPLHF; cdr3_nt: TGTGCCAGCAGCCCAAACCAGGGGAATCCTCTCCATTTT
clone_size: .; d_call: TRBD1; j_call: TRBJ1-4; cdr3_length: 14; v_call: TRBV5-1; cdr3_aa: CASSFQGAGEKLFF; cdr3_nt: TGCGCCAGCAGCTTCCAGGGGGCCGGTGAAAAACTGTTTTTT
clone_size: .; d_call: TRBD1; j_call: TRBJ2-7; cdr3_length: 13; v_call: TRBV24-1; cdr3_aa: CATSGATGYEQYF; cdr3_nt: TGTGCCACCAGTGGAGCGACAGGGTACGAGCAGTACTTC
clone_size: .; d_call: TRBD1; j_call: TRBJ2-3; cdr3_length: 17; v_call: TRBV4-1; cdr3_aa: CASSPLPTGGPEDTQYF; cdr3_nt: TGCGCCAGCAGCCCCCTCCCCACAGGGGGGCCGGAGGATACGCAGTATTTT
clone_size: .; d_call: .; j_call: TRBJ2-1; cdr3_length: 14; v_call: TRBV11-2; cdr3_aa: CASSRPEEGSEQFF; cdr3_nt: TGTGCCAGCAGCCGACCTGAGGAGGGAAGTGAGCAGTTCTTC
clone_size: .; d_call: TRBD2; j_call: TRBJ2-1; cdr3_length: 16; v_call: TRBV9; cdr3_aa: CASSVDPAGARNEQFF; cdr3_nt: TGTGCCAGCAGCGTAGATCCAGCGGGGGCCCGCAATGAGCAGTTCTTC
clone_size: .; d_call: .; j_call: TRBJ1-5; cdr3_length: 14; v_call: TRBV19; cdr3_aa: CASSEGRANRPQHF; cdr3_nt: TGTGCCAGTAGTGAAGGGCGGGCGAATCGGCCCCAGCATTTT
clone_size: .; d_call: .; j_call: TRBJ1-1; cdr3_length: 13; v_call: TRBV2; cdr3_aa: CASRSRGATVAFF; cdr3_nt: TGTGCCAGCCGGTCACGGGGGGCGACGGTCGCTTTCTTT
clone_size: .; d_call: TRBD1; j_call: TRBJ1-6; cdr3_length: 16; v_call: TRBV19; cdr3_aa: CASSPAGSQGASPLHF; cdr3_nt: TGTGCCAGTAGTCCCGCCGGGAGCCAGGGGGCTTCACCCCTCCACTTT
clone_size: .; d_call: .; j_call: TRBJ1-5; cdr3_length: 15; v_call: TRBV7-9; cdr3_aa: CASSYGEGINQPQHF; cdr3_nt: TGTGCCAGCAGCTACGGGGAGGGGATTAATCAGCCCCAGCATTTT
clone_size: once; d_call: TRBD2; j_call: TRBJ2-1; cdr3_length: 16; v_call: TRBV5-4; cdr3_aa: CASSLSGGGAYNEQFF; cdr3_nt: TGTGCCAGCAGCTTGTCGGGCGGGGGGGCTTACAATGAGCAGTTCTTC
clone_size: once; d_call: .; j_call: TRBJ2-3; cdr3_length: 14; v_call: TRBV27; cdr3_aa: CASRIPGSTDTQYF; cdr3_nt: TGTGCCAGCAGGATTCCGGGTAGCACAGATACGCAGTATTTT
clone_size: .; d_call: TRBD2; j_call: TRBJ2-1; cdr3_length: 14; v_call: TRBV6-6; cdr3_aa: CASSGLAGRNEQFF; cdr3_nt: TGTGCCAGCAGCGGACTAGCGGGGAGAAATGAGCAGTTCTTC
clone_size: few; d_call: .; j_call: TRBJ1-2; cdr3_length: 16; v_call: TRBV4-2; cdr3_aa: CASSQDPRTGYYGYTF; cdr3_nt: TGTGCCAGCAGCCAAGACCCCCGGACGGGATACTATGGCTACACCTTC